This T cell receptor beta chain was recorded in a study of cytomegalovirus exposure and HLA in healthy donors. Study-level results: In a later analysis, V- and J-gene trimming of beta chains associated with a DCLRE1C missense variant, replicated independently.

CDR3 length: 15 amino acids. Germline CDR1 and CDR2: SGHDT and YYEEEE. Deletions cut 4 bases from V and 0 bases from J, with 11 bases between. The PCR contained 60 Vbeta and 13 Jbeta primers. Method: immunoSEQ multiplex PCR; TCRdb's copy keeps in-frame clones and lacks some. Among 110,000 to 150,000 clones listed, over 60% were seen once. As concerns this clone: Its target is unknown.

The sequencing sample was made of PBMCs. The receptor comes from a man aged 40-49 years in good health and CMV-seronegative. The gene calls are TRBV5-6 and TRBJ1-3, with D uncertain. CDR3: CASSRSGTSGNTIYF. DNA for the CDR3: TGTGCCAGCAGCCGGTCAGGTACCTCTGGAAACACCATATATTTT.